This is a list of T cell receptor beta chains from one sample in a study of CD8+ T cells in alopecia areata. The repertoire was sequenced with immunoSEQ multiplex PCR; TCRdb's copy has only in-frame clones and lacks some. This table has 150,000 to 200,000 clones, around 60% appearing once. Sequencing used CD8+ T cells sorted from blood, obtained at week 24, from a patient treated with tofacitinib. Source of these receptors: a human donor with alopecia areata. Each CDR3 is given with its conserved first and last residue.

CASSLINRGYKNYNEQFF	TRBV7-9	TRBJ2-1
CASSLGQGSNQPQHF	TRBV6-5	TRBJ1-5
CAWSWPTDTQYF	TRBV30	TRBJ2-3
CASSRTSGSNEQFF	TRBV5-1	TRBJ2-1
CASSDRSSYNEQFF	TRBV2	TRBJ2-1
CAQDRFAGYTF	TRBV2	TRBJ1-2
CASSRPIIGIYGYTF	TRBV7-2	TRBJ1-2
CSVEDSESNYGYTF	TRBV29-1	TRBJ1-2
CASSHPGWGEGGYTF	TRBV4-1	TRBJ1-2
CASRPAPPYNSPLHF	TRBV27	TRBJ1-6
CAWSGDSGYTF	TRBV30	TRBJ1-2
CAWSVGVGNQPQHF	TRBV30	TRBJ1-5
CASSLQPIISNWAPGANVLTF	TRBV19	TRBJ2-6
CASSQAAGVRETQYF	TRBV4-1	TRBJ2-5
CASTGSSNQPQHF	TRBV10-2	TRBJ1-5
CASRWAGAYNEQFF	TRBV5-1	TRBJ2-1
CASSVGLENNEQFF	TRBV9	TRBJ2-1
CASSYSSTGGYGYTF	TRBV6-5	TRBJ1-2
CATQRGATDTQYF	TRBV27	TRBJ2-3
CASSSRQTNYEQYF	TRBV6-5	TRBJ2-7
CASSDQGFRGYTF	TRBV7-3	TRBJ1-2
CASSLFWFDTQYF	TRBV27	TRBJ2-3
CSVGPEDNEKLFF	TRBV29-1	TRBJ1-4
CASSGDRVGGPGIQYF	TRBV7-6	TRBJ2-4
CASSSITGENTEAFF	TRBV11-2	TRBJ1-1
CSAGDGYEQYF	TRBV20-1	TRBJ2-7
CASSLGNNEQFF	TRBV5-6	TRBJ2-1
CASATRQGTGETQYF	TRBV5-1	TRBJ2-5